A single sample gave rise to the 20 T cell receptor beta chains below, sequenced in a study of blood T cell repertoires in COVID-19 (dated by TCRdb to about 2020). The library relied on the immunoSEQ multiplex PCR assay. The table was pulled from immuneACCESS by TCRdb, which kept in-frame rearrangements only. Such tables lose some clones; where checked, under half of the loss comes from unresolved V genes, and the rest has no known cause. For this sample the table gives around 150,000 clones, of which roughly 82% were detected only once. The ten largest clones capture 6.5% to 8.5% of the sample. Source material: peripheral blood. The receptors shown here come from a woman aged 40 to 50 with COVID-19, enrolled during active disease.

The V call is TRBV28, the J call TRBJ1-5; D perhaps matches TRBD1 (6 bases). The V gene lost 6 bases and the J gene lost 0 bases, with 12 bases spanning the gap. The CDR3 spans 15 residues. The germline V gene has CDR1 MDHEN and CDR2 SYDVKM. CDR3 sequence: CASRPQGYSNQPQHF. The CDR3 region has the DNA TGTGCCAGCAGGCCCCAGGGGTATAGCAATCAGCCCCAGCATTTT. The variable domain in full, with the rest retrieved from reference TRBV28 and TRBJ1-5, is DVKVTQSSRYLVKRTGEKVFLECVQDMDHENMFWYRQDPGLGLRLIYFSYDVKMKEKGDIPEGYSVSREKKERFSLILESASTNQTSMYLCASRPQGYSNQPQHFGDGTRLSIL.

V gene TRBV30 combines with J gene TRBJ1-4; the D gene is possibly TRBD1 (5 bases). Germline lookup yields CDR1 GTSNPN and CDR2 SVGIG (reference sequence). V was clipped by 8 bases and J by 8 bases, with 18 bases between them. CDR3 length: 13 residues. The chain's CDR3 is CARNQGLGEKLFF. The CDR3 bases are TGTGCCCGGAACCAGGGTTTAGGCGAAAAACTGTTTTTT.

The V call is TRBV7-3, the J call TRBJ2-3; a possible D gene is TRBD1 (5 bases). Per the germline V gene, CDR1 is SGHTA and CDR2 is FQGTGA. The ends were cut back, 2 bases at V and 3 bases at J, with 12 bases in the middle. This CDR3 has 15 residues. In nucleotides, the CDR3 is TGTGCCAGCAGCTTACGTGGCAGGGTGACAGATACGCAGTATTTT. Translation: CASSLRGRVTDTQYF.

V gene TRBV4-1 combines with J gene TRBJ1-1, with D hard to call. This CDR3 is built from 15 residues. Between the trimmed V and J ends, which lost 4 bases and 0 bases, there was a span of 12 bases. The V gene's germline CDR1 is MGHRA and CDR2 YSYEKL. In DNA, the CDR3 is TGCGCCAGCAGCCTCTCCACAGTTATGAACACTGAAGCTTTCTTT. This translates into CASSLSTVMNTEAFF.

A few counts support this clone. The CDR3 DNA reads as TGTGCCAGCAGCCCCGGGACAGGGATTGAAGCTTTCTTT. Translating it yields CASSPGTGIEAFF. This chain joins TRBV7-9 and TRBJ1-1, with TRBD1 identical over 9 bases. The V gene end was trimmed by 5 bases and the J gene end by 7 bases; junction bases not matched to a gene: 5. CDR1 and CDR2 from the germline V gene are SEHNR and FQNEAQ (reference sequence). There are 13 residues in the CDR3.

The gene calls are TRBV6-4 and TRBJ2-3; 13 positions match TRBD2. Trimming cost V 4 bases and J 5 bases; bases outside gene matches: 0. The CDR3 has 14 amino acids. Germline V gene sequence: CDR1 MRHNA, CDR2 SNTAGT. The CDR3 DNA sequence: TGTGCCAGCAGTGGACTAGCGGGGGGAGATACGCAGTATTTT. Translation gives CASSGLAGGDTQYF.

A single count supports this clone. V gene TRBV5-3 combines with J gene TRBJ1-5, with D possibly TRBD1 on 5 matching bases. TRBV5-3 carries the ORF label, with uncertain function. V lost 4 bases, J lost 2 bases, and 19 bases lay in between. This CDR3 spans 17 amino acids. CDR3 protein: CARSTKPSRAGNQPQHF. Here the CDR3 DNA reads TGTGCCAGAAGCACCAAGCCCTCCAGGGCTGGCAATCAGCCCCAGCATTTT.

The chain couples TRBV10-3 to TRBJ2-4; 8 bases map to TRBD2. Looked up from germline, CDR1 is ENHRY and CDR2 is SYGVKD. The trim removed 6 bases at V and 6 bases at J, leaving 13 bases unmatched. This CDR3 is built from 16 residues. In DNA form, the CDR3 reads TGTGCCATCAGCCCGGAACTAGCGGTCCCAGGAAACATTCAGTACTTC. Translating gives CAISPELAVPGNIQYF.

The chain combines TRBV5-4 with TRBJ1-3; D not certain. V lost 2 bases to trimming and J lost 0 bases, with 12 bases between them. Germline CDR1 reads SGHNT; CDR2 reads YYREEE (reference sequence). This CDR3 has 16 residues. CDR3 bases: TGTGCCAGCAGCTTTCGGGCCGGAGGCTCTGGAAACACCATATATTTT. Its protein is CASSFRAGGSGNTIYF.

The chain links TRBV7-3 to TRBJ2-3; TRBD1 matches at 10 bases. In germline, CDR1 is SGHTA, CDR2 FQGTGA. This CDR3 is 18 amino acids long. Trimming took 5 bases from V and 4 from J; bases not matched to a gene: 15. CDR3 region: CASSRIHSTTGGSDTQYF. For the CDR3, the DNA is TGTGCCAGCAGCCGAATCCACTCAACGACAGGGGGCTCAGATACGCAGTATTTT.

The chain uses TRBV19 and TRBJ2-1; TRBD2 agrees at 10 bases. The CDR3 extends over 16 amino acids. The ends lost 2 bases at V and 9 bases at J; junction bases unmatched: 10. Germline V gene lookup returns CDR1 LNHDA and CDR2 SQIVND (reference sequence). CDR3 sequence: CASSISVAGGLSEQFF. CDR3 bases: TGTGCCAGTAGTATATCAGTAGCGGGAGGATTAAGTGAGCAGTTCTTC.

This chain uses TRBV20-1 with TRBJ2-3, with TRBD2 matching over 12 bases. The CDR3 spans 15 residues. The V and J ends lost 3 bases and 2 bases, in that order; junction bases with no gene match: 3. Germline V gene lookup returns CDR1 DFQATT and CDR2 SNEGSKA (reference sequence). The CDR3 DNA follows: TGCAGTGCTAGTAGACTAGCGGGGGCCACAGATACGCAGTATTTT. Amino acid sequence: CSASRLAGATDTQYF.

The chain joins TRBV9 to TRBJ2-3, with a possible D match to TRBD2 (6 bases). The CDR3 loop spans 14 amino acids. Germline-derived CDR1 and CDR2 are SGDLS and YYNGEE. V was cut by 3 bases and J by 4 bases, with 12 bases left in between. DNA for the CDR3: TGTGCCAGCAGCGAAGGGGCTAGCGCAGATACGCAGTATTTT. Translating it yields CASSEGASADTQYF. The full variable domain, rest sourced from reference TRBV9 and TRBJ2-3, is DSGVTQTPKHLITATGQRVTLRCSPRSGDLSVYWYQQSLDQGLQFLIQYYNGEERAKGNILERFSAQQFPDLHSELNLSSLELGDSALYFCASSEGASADTQYFGPGTRLTVL.

This sequence joins TRBV6-6 and TRBJ2-6; unclear D gene. The V gene lost 8 bases and the J gene lost 0 bases, with 11 bases spanning the gap. The CDR3 extends over 15 amino acids. The germline V gene has CDR1 MNHNY and CDR2 SVGAGI (reference sequence). The CDR3 region has the DNA TGTGCCAGCGGCGACTGGAACTCTGGGGCCAACGTCCTGACTTTC. Protein product: CASGDWNSGANVLTF.

J is TRBJ2-7 and V is TRBV6-4, with D tentatively TRBD2 (5 bases). The CDR3 consists of 14 residues. Germline lookup yields CDR1 MRHNA and CDR2 SNTAGT. With 6 bases removed from V and 2 bases from J, the gap between germline ends came to 14 bases. The CDR3 DNA is TGTGCCAGCAGAGTACCCGGGGAACCCTACGAGCAGTACGTC. Encoded protein: CASRVPGEPYEQYV.

The chain employs TRBV5-1 and TRBJ2-7; perhaps TRBD2 as D (6 bases). Germline V gene data show CDR1 as SGHRS and CDR2 as YFSETQ. V lost 4 bases and J 4 bases, leaving 12 bases between the germline ends. There are 13 residues in the CDR3. DNA for the CDR3: TGCGCCAGCAGCCCGGTCGGGGGATACGAGCAGTACTTC. It is translated as CASSPVGGYEQYF.

The rearrangement joins TRBV28 to TRBJ1-2; D possibly corresponds to TRBD1 (5 bases). V was pared by 8 bases and J by 8 bases, with 21 bases between. The germline V gene has CDR1 MDHEN and CDR2 SYDVKM. This CDR3 spans 14 amino acids. The CDR3 here is CASGSTDIPGGYTF. CDR3 coding DNA: TGTGCCAGCGGCTCAACGGACATCCCCGGGGGCTACACCTTC.

The chain combines TRBV18 with TRBJ1-1; the D is unclear. V dropped 0 bases and J dropped 0 bases, with 11 bases sitting between them. Germline values: CDR1 KGHSH, CDR2 LQKENI. The CDR3 has 16 amino acids. Here the CDR3 DNA reads TGTGCCAGCTCACCACCGATGAGGGTAATGAACACTGAAGCTTTCTTT. It yields the protein CASSPPMRVMNTEAFF.

This CDR3 is CASRKDSVVNSPLHF. CDR3 DNA: TGTGCCAGCAGGAAAGACAGCGTAGTCAATTCACCCCTCCACTTT. The genes are TRBV6-5 and TRBJ1-6; the D gene is possibly TRBD1 (5 bases). Trimming removed 6 bases at V and 7 bases at J, with 16 bases between. Looked up from germline, CDR1 is MNHEY and CDR2 is SVGAGI. The CDR3 is made up of 15 amino acids.

CDR3: CASSQTGFAGYTF. CDR3 coding DNA: TGTGCCAGCAGCCAAACAGGCTTCGCTGGCTACACCTTC. The V call is TRBV14, the J call TRBJ1-2; TRBD1 is a possible D gene (5 bases). Germline V CDR1 and CDR2: SGHDN, FVKESK. Trimming pared 2 bases from V and 7 bases from J, leaving 11 bases between. This CDR3 has 13 residues.